This T cell receptor (beta chain) was captured in a study of T-cell reconstitution after alpha-beta-depleted transplantation in children. It was with unique molecular identifiers that the TCRbeta library was prepared. TCRdb reanalysed the PCR reads using MiXCR and keeps one entry per CDR3 protein. The data hold some 200,000 distinct CDR3 sequences, with about 6% observed a single time. V trimming: 0 bases; J trimming: 14 bases; junction bases outside the gene matches: 1. Looked up from germline, CDR1 is SGHRS and CDR2 is YFSETQ. The length of the CDR3 is 12 residues. Whole-study findings and limits: The study reportedly traced alpha-beta T cells about two months after transplant to several hundred expanded graft clones. T-cell counts and diversity at one year following transplant were attributed mainly to newly produced T cells.

This clonotype came up many times. Its antigen is not known. The rearrangement uses TRBV5-1 and TRBJ2-1, with TRBD2 identical over 11 bases. Here the sequenced sample was PBMCs, taken before TCRalphabeta/CD19-depleted stem cell transplant. The receptor was isolated from a girl less than two years old with combined immunodeficiency, due to receive a stem cell transplant. CDR3 coding DNA: TGCGCCAGCAGCTTGGGACTAGCGGGGAAGTTCTTC. Its translation: CASSLGLAGKFF.